Below are 21 T cell receptor beta chains sequenced from a single sample in a study of vaccination effects on CD4 cells after COVID-19. For these TCRs, the target antigens are not known. Antigen-specific CD4+ T cells were expanded (with viral peptide pools) by the ViraFEST assay ahead of sequencing. When ten to eleven days of culture had elapsed, CD4+ T cells were isolated. Clones were read by immunoSEQ multiplex PCR, and TCRdb kept only the in-frame ones, dropping some. Seen here are approximately 54,000 clones, 75% to 90% observed once, and the top ten hold 2.4%. The sequencing used CD4+ T cells from PBMCs cultured with HCoV-229E spike peptides, collected before COVID-19 vaccination. The source of these receptors is a human donor who received a COVID-19 vaccine.

This chain joins TRBV7-9 and TRBJ1-2; D is uncertain. The V and J ends lost 3 bases and 8 bases respectively, with 13 bases between them. The CDR3 runs 13 residues. From germline, CDR1 is SEHNR and CDR2 FQNEAQ (reference sequence). The CDR3 DNA is TGTGCCAGCAGCTTTGAAGGAGGAGGAGGCTACACCTTC. It is translated as CASSFEGGGGYTF.

This clone has a single count. The chain uses TRBV4-3 and TRBJ1-6; D is unresolved. Germline V gene data show CDR1 as LGHNA and CDR2 as YSLEER. The V end was cut by 4 bases, the J end by 9 bases, with 13 bases between. The CDR3 is 14 residues long. CDR3 in amino acids: CASSPDLRSSPLHF. CDR3 nucleotides: TGCGCCAGCAGCCCGGACCTCAGATCTTCACCCCTCCACTTT.

The chain couples TRBV24-1 to TRBJ2-5, with 8 bases lining up with TRBD1. This CDR3 region has 15 residues. Per the germline V gene, CDR1 is KGHDR and CDR2 is SFDVKD. Germline trimming cut 4 bases from V and 6 bases from J; bases unmatched to any gene: 9. The CDR3 here is CATSDLRTGLKTQYF. CDR3 DNA sequence: TGTGCCACCAGTGACCTCCGGACAGGGCTGAAGACCCAGTACTTC.

V usage is TRBV19 and J usage is TRBJ2-5; D is uncertain. The CDR3 totals 14 residues. V lost 6 bases and J lost 1, with 12 bases in between. Germline CDR1 reads LNHDA; CDR2 reads SQIVND (reference sequence). DNA for the CDR3: TGTGCCAGTAGCAAAATGGTATCCCAAGAGACCCAGTACTTC. Its protein product is CASSKMVSQETQYF.

The J gene is TRBJ2-2, the V gene TRBV19; 12 bases are shared with TRBD1. Per the germline V gene, CDR1 is LNHDA and CDR2 is SQIVND (reference sequence). There are 16 residues in the CDR3. V gave up 6 bases and J gave up 5 bases; unmatched junction bases: 7. CDR3 DNA sequence: TGTGCCAGTAGCAGGGGACAGGGGGCTAGGACCGGGGAGCTGTTTTTT. This translates into CASSRGQGARTGELFF. Variable domain in full (rest from reference TRBV19 and TRBJ2-2): DGGITQSPKYLFRKEGQNVTLSCEQNLNHDAMYWYRQDPGQGLRLIYYSQIVNDFQKGDIAEGYSVSREKKESFPLTVTSAQKNPTAFYLCASSRGQGARTGELFFGEGSRLTVL.

The genes are TRBV10-2 and TRBJ1-2, with 8 nucleotides matching TRBD1. The CDR3 runs to 13 residues. CDR1 WSHSY and CDR2 SAAADI come from the germline V gene. J was trimmed by 7 bases and V by 9 bases; bases with no gene match: 10. The CDR3 DNA is TGCGCCAGTAAAGGGGCAGGGGGCACTGGCTACACCTTC. Amino acid sequence: CASKGAGGTGYTF.

J is TRBJ1-3 and V is TRBV5-5, with TRBD1 as a possible D gene (5 bases). CDR3 size: 15 residues. V lost 2 bases and J 2 bases, leaving 11 bases between the germline ends. Germline CDR1 and CDR2: SGHKS and YYEKEE (reference sequence). CDR3 nucleotides: TGTGCCAGCAGCTTTGTCTCAGGGCCTGGAAACACCATATATTTT. It yields the protein CASSFVSGPGNTIYF.

The genes are TRBV5-1 and TRBJ1-1; no clear D. The CDR3 has 13 residues. The germline V gene encodes CDR1 SGHRS and CDR2 YFSETQ. The V end lost 1 base, the J end lost 3 bases, and 7 bases lay between the germline ends. DNA of the CDR3: TGCGCCAGCAGCTTGAAATGGGACACTGAAGCTTTCTTT. Translating gives CASSLKWDTEAFF.

This chain uses TRBV6-2 or TRBV6-3 with TRBJ1-5, with 8 bases lining up with TRBD1. V was clipped by 0 bases and J by 6 bases; unmatched bases: 7. Germline CDR1 is MNHEY and CDR2 is SVGEGT. This CDR3 contains 16 residues. As DNA, the CDR3 is TGTGCCAGCAGTTACTCCGGGACAGGACGGATTCAGCCCCAGCATTTT. Its protein product is CASSYSGTGRIQPQHF.

The chain employs TRBV15 and TRBJ2-7; no definite D call. V was shortened by 2 bases and J by 2 bases, with 13 bases between the two germline ends. The CDR3 length is 15 residues. Germline V gene sequence: CDR1 LNHNV, CDR2 YYDKDF (reference sequence). The CDR3 nucleotides read TGTGCCACCAGCAGAAATCCCGTTCTGGCCTACGAGCAGTACGTC. This codes for CATSRNPVLAYEQYV.

J is TRBJ2-3 and V is TRBV9; no clear D gene. The V and J ends lost 7 bases and 2 bases respectively, with 17 bases between them. The CDR3 is 15 residues long. Germline CDR1 is SGDLS and CDR2 is YYNGEE. This CDR3 reads CASSPDGTITDTQYF. The CDR3 nucleotides are TGTGCCAGCTCCCCGGACGGAACGATCACAGATACGCAGTATTTT. Combining the CDR3 with reference TRBV9 and TRBJ2-3 gives the whole variable domain DSGVTQTPKHLITATGQRVTLRCSPRSGDLSVYWYQQSLDQGLQFLIQYYNGEERAKGNILERFSAQQFPDLHSELNLSSLELGDSALYFCASSPDGTITDTQYFGPGTRLTVL.

This sequence joins TRBV10-1 and TRBJ2-3; D is tentatively TRBD1 or TRBD2 (5 bases each). V lost 5 bases, J lost 5 bases, and 17 bases lay in between. Germline CDR1 reads WNHNN; CDR2 reads SYGVQD (reference sequence). The CDR3 consists of 15 residues. CDR3 sequence: CASSTGTVLKDTQYF. The CDR3 DNA is TGCGCCAGCAGTACCGGGACCGTTTTGAAAGATACGCAGTATTTT.

The J gene is TRBJ2-2, the V gene TRBV6-5, with TRBD2 as a possible D gene (5 bases). The germline CDR1 and CDR2 sequences are MNHEY and SVGAGI. V dropped 3 bases and J dropped 2 bases, with 13 bases sitting between them. The CDR3 has 16 residues. CDR3 region: CASSYWTGINTGELFF. The CDR3 bases are TGTGCCAGCAGTTATTGGACGGGGATTAACACCGGGGAGCTGTTTTTT.

The chain uses TRBV5-5 and TRBJ2-7; D assignment may be TRBD1 or TRBD2 (5 bases each). V lost 0 bases to trimming and J lost 6 bases, with 16 bases between them. Germline CDR1 and CDR2: SGHKS and YYEKEE (reference sequence). CDR3 length: 15 amino acids. In nucleotides, the CDR3 is TGTGCCAGCAGCTTGGGGGGACGGATTCCTCGCGAGCAGTACGTC. This codes for CASSLGGRIPREQYV.

This clone was counted once. The chain uses TRBV3-1 (or the pseudogene TRBV3-2) and TRBJ2-5, with TRBD1 as a possible D gene (6 bases). The germline V gene has CDR1 LGHDT and CDR2 YNNKEL (reference sequence). The CDR3 has 12 residues. V was trimmed by 6 bases and J by 13 bases, leaving 18 bases between them. The CDR3 region is CASSPHQGNAYF. Here the CDR3 DNA reads TGTGCCAGCAGTCCACACCAGGGGAATGCGTACTTC.

The J gene is TRBJ1-1, the V gene TRBV11-2; D gene uncertain. The CDR3 length is 14 residues. Germline loops: CDR1 SGHAT, CDR2 FQNNGV. The germline V and J ends were trimmed by 5 bases and 2 bases, with 12 bases remaining between them. CDR3 nucleotide sequence: TGTGCCAGCAGCCGCGGTGGGGTTAACACTGAAGCTTTCTTT. Its translation: CASSRGGVNTEAFF.

The DNA for the CDR3 is TGTGCCATCTGCGCGGGACAGGGGGGGACCTACGAGCAGTACGTC. Translated, it gives CAICAGQGGTYEQYV. The chain joins TRBV10-3 to TRBJ2-7; 11 bases align to TRBD1. The trim removed 8 bases at V and 2 bases at J, leaving 8 bases unmatched. Germline loops: CDR1 ENHRY, CDR2 SYGVKD. This CDR3 region has 15 residues.

This clone has a handful of counts. The chain's CDR3 is CASSTTGATEAFF. CDR3 DNA: TGTGCCAGTAGTACTACAGGGGCGACTGAAGCTTTCTTT. V usage is TRBV19 and J usage is TRBJ1-1; 7 positions agree with TRBD1. Losses at the gene ends were 4 bases for V and 5 bases for J; bases not matched to a gene: 4. Germline lookup yields CDR1 LNHDA and CDR2 SQIVND (reference sequence). The CDR3 sequence is 13 residues long.

This clone was counted a few times. The chain uses TRBV3-1 (or the pseudogene TRBV3-2) and TRBJ2-5, with 13 bases that match TRBD2. The length of the CDR3 is 14 residues. CDR1 and CDR2 from the germline V gene are LGHDT and YNNKEL (reference sequence). After removal of 1 base from V and 13 bases from J, the junction contained 6 bases not matched to a gene. The CDR3 reads CASSQGTSGGLVYF. DNA of the CDR3: TGTGCCAGCAGCCAAGGGACTAGCGGGGGCCTGGTGTACTTC.

CDR3 loop: CASSSLSSTNEKLFF. CDR3 nucleotide sequence: TGTGCCAGCAGCTCACTAAGTTCAACTAATGAAAAACTGTTTTTT. The rearrangement joins TRBV5-6 to TRBJ1-4; no definite D call. Germline V gene lookup returns CDR1 SGHDT and CDR2 YYEEEE. The CDR3 length is 15 residues. The V end was cut by 3 bases, the J end by 0 bases, with 9 bases between.

The chain carries TRBV5-4 and TRBJ1-4, with 7 positions matching TRBD1. The CDR3 runs 16 residues. The V gene end was trimmed by 4 bases and the J gene end by 8 bases; junction bases not matched to a gene: 14. The V gene's germline CDR1 is SGHNT and CDR2 YYREEE (reference sequence). This CDR3 reads CASSPTGDSPGEKLFF. CDR3 in DNA: TGTGCCAGCAGCCCGACCGGGGACAGTCCGGGGGAAAAACTGTTTTTT.